Below, 25 T cell receptor beta chains from the same sample are listed, as sequenced in a study of post-analysis software for immune sequencing data. Libraries were made from TCR beta cDNA, and they carried unique molecular identifiers. Each CDR3 protein gets one entry after TCRdb re-called the PCR reads with MiXCR. The data show about 820,000 distinct CDR3 sequences, 53% seen once. Their specific antigens are unknown. Study-wide points: Patients showed TRBV5-6, TRBV5-1 and TRBV20-1 among about five TRBV segments more frequent than in controls.

Sequenced material: blood. Source of these receptors: a girl aged 10 to 17 with multiple sclerosis.

V and J are TRBV29-1 and TRBJ1-2; the D gene is possibly TRBD1 (6 bases). The CDR3 has 14 residues. The germline V and J ends were trimmed by 4 bases and 2 bases, with 14 bases remaining between them. Germline V gene data show CDR1 as SQVTM and CDR2 as ANQGSEA. CDR3 amino acids: CSVALSGQNYGYTF. The DNA of the CDR3 is TGCAGCGTTGCCCTATCAGGACAGAACTATGGCTACACCTTC. The complete variable domain, with remaining parts taken from reference TRBV29-1 and TRBJ1-2, reads SAVISQKPSRDICQRGTSLTIQCQVDSQVTMMFWYRQQPGQSLTLIATANQGSEATYESGFVIDKFPISRPNLTFSTLTVSNMSPEDSSIYLCSVALSGQNYGYTFGSGTRLTVV.

The chain recombines TRBV20-1 with TRBJ2-5; possible D gene TRBD1, 5 bases. The DNA end favors TRBJ2-7, so the J call may be wrong. This CDR3 has 15 amino acids. From germline, CDR1 is DFQATT and CDR2 SNEGSKA (reference sequence). CDR3 in DNA: TGCAGTGCTAGAGATGGACGACAGACCCGCTACGAGCAGTACTTC. Amino acid sequence: CSARDGRQTRYEQYF.

The chain combines TRBV15 with TRBJ2-1; D is possibly TRBD1 (5 bases). V was shortened by 2 bases and J by 3 bases, with 14 bases between the two germline ends. Germline CDR1 LNHNV, CDR2 YYDKDF (reference sequence). The CDR3 totals 16 residues. The CDR3 DNA reads as TGTGCCACCAGCAGATTGGCAGGGAAGTTCTACAATGAGCAGTTCTTC. Protein sequence: CATSRLAGKFYNEQFF.

This clonotype was found a few times. The rearrangement links TRBV18 to TRBJ2-1, with 7 positions matching TRBD1. CDR1 and CDR2 (germline): KGHSH, LQKENI. There are 15 residues in the CDR3. V was clipped by 4 bases and J by 5 bases; unmatched bases: 8. CDR3: CASSRRQGQDNEQFF. CDR3 coding DNA: TGTGCCAGCTCACGGAGACAGGGCCAAGACAATGAGCAGTTCTTC.

The genes are TRBV20-1 and TRBJ2-5; 7 bases are a match to TRBD1. J was trimmed by 5 bases and V by 5 bases; bases with no gene match: 11. The germline gives CDR1 DFQATT, CDR2 SNEGSKA (reference sequence). The CDR3 is made up of 14 amino acids. This CDR3 is CSAYPTGAGETQYF. As DNA, the CDR3 is TGCAGTGCTTATCCAACAGGGGCCGGTGAGACCCAGTACTTC.

The V gene is TRBV20-1, the J gene TRBJ2-1; D perhaps matches TRBD2 (5 bases). The ends were cut back, 3 bases at V and 12 bases at J, with 15 bases in the middle. Germline values: CDR1 DFQATT, CDR2 SNEGSKA (reference sequence). This CDR3 region has 12 residues. The CDR3 nucleotides read TGCAGTGCTAGTTCTGTCGGGGATAGGCAGTTCTTC. Translated, it gives CSASSVGDRQFF.

The chain has TRBV5-6 and TRBJ1-1; tentative D call: TRBD1 (5 bases). Trimming shortened V by 4 bases and J by 4 bases, and 20 bases separated the two germline ends. CDR3 length: 16 residues. Germline loops: CDR1 SGHDT, CDR2 YYEEEE. CDR3 sequence: CASSPTPGPGGTEAFF. The CDR3 region has the DNA TGTGCCAGCAGCCCAACCCCGGGGCCCGGTGGCACTGAAGCTTTCTTT.

The chain recombines TRBV5-1 with TRBJ2-7; 8 nucleotides line up with TRBD2. Trimming at V came to 0 bases and at J to 4 bases, leaving 3 bases not matched to a gene. This CDR3 has 14 residues. Germline values: CDR1 SGHRS, CDR2 YFSETQ. This CDR3 is CASSLVPSGYEQYF. CDR3 DNA sequence: TGCGCCAGCAGCTTGGTACCTAGCGGGTACGAGCAGTACTTC.

The chain has TRBV12-3 or TRBV12-4 and TRBJ2-7; the D gene is possibly TRBD1 (6 bases). V lost 5 bases, J lost 6 bases, and 23 bases lay in between. The CDR3 has 16 amino acids. The CDR3 DNA follows: TGTGCCAGCAGTCCACACACAGGATATGGGGGCAGCGAGCAGTACTTC. This sequence encodes CASSPHTGYGGSEQYF.

The V and J genes are TRBV7-2 and TRBJ2-3; TRBD2 aligns across 9 bases. Per germline, CDR1 SGHTA and CDR2 FQGNSA. Germline trimming cut 5 bases from V and 2 bases from J; bases unmatched to any gene: 8. The CDR3 runs 16 residues. The CDR3 spells CASSLGLATFTDTQYF. In DNA, the CDR3 is TGTGCCAGCAGCCTAGGACTAGCGACCTTCACAGATACGCAGTATTTT.

The gene calls are TRBV7-9 and TRBJ1-1; D is perhaps TRBD1 (5 bases). Trimming pared 7 bases from V and 6 bases from J, leaving 18 bases between. The V gene's germline CDR1 is SEHNR and CDR2 FQNEAQ (reference sequence). CDR3 length: 14 residues. CDR3 amino acids: CASTVARGSAEAFF. CDR3 coding DNA: TGTGCCAGCACCGTGGCCCGGGGGAGCGCTGAAGCTTTCTTT.

A single count supports this clonotype. V gene TRBV3-1 combines with J gene TRBJ2-7; no definite D call. Looked up from germline, CDR1 is LGHDT and CDR2 is YNNKEL (reference sequence). There are 16 residues in the CDR3. Trimming removed 4 bases from V and 1 base from J, with 17 bases in between. The CDR3 coding sequence is TGTGCCAGCAGCCCGGAGACACTTCAACCTTCCTACGAGCAGTACTTC. Translated: CASSPETLQPSYEQYF.

This chain joins TRBV18 and TRBJ1-2, with TRBD1 as a possible D gene (5 bases). From germline, CDR1 is KGHSH and CDR2 LQKENI. The V gene lost 3 bases and the J gene lost 6 bases, with 11 bases spanning the gap. This CDR3 is 13 amino acids long. The CDR3, as DNA: TGTGCCAGCTCACCTATCGCAGGGAATGGCTACACCTTC. It yields the protein CASSPIAGNGYTF.

The rearrangement uses TRBV7-3 and TRBJ2-5; weak D call: TRBD2 (5 bases). The germline V and J ends were trimmed by 3 bases and 11 bases, with 16 bases remaining between them. The CDR3 totals 13 residues. The V gene's germline CDR1 is SGHTA and CDR2 FQGTGA. CDR3 sequence: CASSFPGEWEQYF. Here the CDR3 DNA reads TGTGCCAGCAGCTTTCCCGGGGAGTGGGAGCAGTACTTC. The full variable domain, rest sourced from reference TRBV7-3 and TRBJ2-5, is GAGVSQTPSNKVTEKGKYVELRCDPISGHTALYWYRQSLGQGPEFLIYFQGTGAADDSGLPNDRFFAVRPEGSVSTLKIQRTERGDSAVYLCASSFPGEWEQYFGPGTRLLVL.

Only a few counts were recorded for this clonotype. This chain links TRBV3-1 with TRBJ1-5; D uncertain. The V gene's germline CDR1 is LGHDT and CDR2 YNNKEL (reference sequence). Trimming stripped 0 bases from V and 2 bases from J, with 8 bases between. The CDR3 runs to 15 residues. CDR3 sequence (DNA): TGTGCCAGCAGCCAAGACGGTGGGCGCAATCAGCCCCAGCATTTT. Translating gives CASSQDGGRNQPQHF.

This clonotype was found a few times. This chain uses TRBV29-1 with TRBJ2-3; a possible D gene is TRBD2 (7 bases). The CDR3 has 14 residues. From germline, CDR1 is SQVTM and CDR2 ANQGSEA. V shed 3 bases and J shed 1 base, with 11 bases lying between them. CDR3: CSVDAGARTDTQYF. The CDR3 DNA is TGCAGCGTTGATGCGGGGGCCCGCACAGATACGCAGTATTTT.

A few counts support this clonotype. The chain combines TRBV7-2 with TRBJ2-6; possibly TRBD2 for D (5 bases). In germline, CDR1 is SGHTA, CDR2 FQGNSA. V gave up 7 bases and J gave up 2 bases, with 9 bases separating them. The CDR3 spans 14 residues. CDR3 sequence: CASTTRTGANVLTF. DNA for the CDR3: TGTGCCAGCACCACTAGAACTGGGGCCAACGTCCTGACTTTC. Full variable domain (rest looked up from reference TRBV7-2 and TRBJ2-6): GAGVSQSPSNKVTEKGKDVELRCDPISGHTALYWYRQSLGQGLEFLIYFQGNSAPDKSGLPSDRFSAERTGGSVSTLTIQRTQQEDSAVYLCASTTRTGANVLTFGAGSRLTVL.

This clonotype appeared once. This chain uses TRBV20-1 with TRBJ1-1; D is unclear. V was shortened by 0 bases and J by 0 bases, with 11 bases between the two germline ends. Germline CDR1 DFQATT, CDR2 SNEGSKA (reference sequence). This CDR3 is 15 amino acids long. The DNA for the CDR3 is TGCAGTGCTAGAGATCGAGTAGCAATGAACACTGAAGCTTTCTTT. Translated, it gives CSARDRVAMNTEAFF.

CDR3 in amino acids: CASSVEGDYYGYTF. The CDR3 region has the DNA TGTGCCAGCAGCGTAGAGGGAGATTACTATGGCTACACCTTC. The rearrangement joins TRBV9 to TRBJ1-2; D uncertain. V lost 0 bases and J lost 3, with 9 bases in between. Per germline, CDR1 SGDLS and CDR2 YYNGEE. The CDR3 runs to 14 residues.

In its sample, this clonotype was seen a few times. The chain uses TRBV4-2 and TRBJ1-2; the D is unclear. The CDR3 totals 16 residues. The V gene lost 0 bases and the J gene lost 4 bases, with 15 bases spanning the gap. Looked up from germline, CDR1 is LGHNA and CDR2 is YNFKEQ. The CDR3, as DNA: TGTGCCAGCAGCCAAGACGCGCTCTGGTCGCTCTATGGCTACACCTTC. It encodes CASSQDALWSLYGYTF.

The V gene is TRBV5-1, the J gene TRBJ1-2, with D perhaps TRBD1 (5 bases). Germline lookup yields CDR1 SGHRS and CDR2 YFSETQ. This CDR3 contains 16 residues. Trimming took off 7 bases at V and 4 bases at J, with 23 bases between the two ends. The CDR3 coding sequence is TGCGCCAGCGTACGGGACCCGCTTTTGGGCACCTATGGCTACACCTTC. Translating gives CASVRDPLLGTYGYTF.

This sequence joins TRBV29-1 and TRBJ1-5; D gene ambiguous. Germline loops: CDR1 SQVTM, CDR2 ANQGSEA. CDR3 length equals 13 residues. V was cut by 4 bases and J by 4 bases, with 11 bases left in between. The CDR3 bases are TGCAGCGTTGTGGTCTCGGGTAATCAGCCCCAGCATTTT. Amino acids: CSVVVSGNQPQHF.

The genes are TRBV20-1 and TRBJ2-7; D is unclear. Germline V gene lookup returns CDR1 DFQATT and CDR2 SNEGSKA (reference sequence). This CDR3 region has 12 residues. Trimming took 3 bases from V and 0 from J, leaving 6 bases between them. CDR3: CSASSISYEQYF. In DNA form, the CDR3 reads TGCAGTGCTAGTAGCATCTCCTACGAGCAGTACTTC.

This clonotype turned up a few times. The chain is built from TRBV5-1 and TRBJ2-6; D is possibly TRBD1 or TRBD2 (6 bases each). The CDR3 runs 18 residues. Germline V CDR1 and CDR2: SGHRS, YFSETQ. V dropped 2 bases and J dropped 7 bases, with 22 bases sitting between them. In DNA, the CDR3 is TGCGCCAGCAGCTTTAATGTTCTTAGGGGGGACGACGCCAACGTCCTGACTTTC. This gives the protein CASSFNVLRGDDANVLTF.

The chain couples TRBV29-1 to TRBJ2-3, with 12 bases aligning to TRBD2. V dropped 6 bases and J dropped 1; count of bases not matched to a gene: 5. Germline V gene lookup returns CDR1 SQVTM and CDR2 ANQGSEA. This CDR3 spans 15 amino acids. The CDR3 DNA is TGCAGCGTAAACCTAGCGGGAGGGCGCACAGATACGCAGTATTTT. This codes for CSVNLAGGRTDTQYF.